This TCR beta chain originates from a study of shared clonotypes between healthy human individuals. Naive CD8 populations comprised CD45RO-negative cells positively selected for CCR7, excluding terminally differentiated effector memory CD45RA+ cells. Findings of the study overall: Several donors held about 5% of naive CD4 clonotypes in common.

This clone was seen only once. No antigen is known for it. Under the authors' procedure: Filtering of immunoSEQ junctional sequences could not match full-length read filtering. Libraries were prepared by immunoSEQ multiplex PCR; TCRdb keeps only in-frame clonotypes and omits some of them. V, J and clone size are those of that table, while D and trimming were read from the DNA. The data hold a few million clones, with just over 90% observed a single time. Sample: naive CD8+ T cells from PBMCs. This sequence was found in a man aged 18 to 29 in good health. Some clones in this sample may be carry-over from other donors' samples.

This chain's CDR3 is CASKTGQGAYEQYF. The DNA of the CDR3 is TGTGCCAGCAAAACAGGACAGGGGGCCTACGAGCAGTACTTC. This chain links TRBV27 with TRBJ2-7, with 10 nucleotides matching TRBD1. This CDR3 comprises 14 residues. CDR1 MNHEY and CDR2 SMNVEV come from the germline V gene (reference sequence). V gave up 7 bases and J gave up 2 bases; unmatched junction bases: 5.